A single sample is the source of the 17 T cell receptor beta chains below, sequenced in a study of T cells and Merkel cell carcinoma outcomes. Only in-frame clones appear in the TCRdb table, and some are missing; sequencing was by immunoSEQ multiplex PCR. The sample has about 15,000 clones; roughly 76% are singletons. The sequenced material came from tumor tissue from Merkel cell carcinoma. These TCRs come from a human donor with Merkel cell carcinoma.

This clone occurred a few times. CDR3 sequence (DNA): TGCGCCAGCAGCCAAGATCCGACACCCACAGATACGCAGTATTTT. Its translation: CASSQDPTPTDTQYF. The chain recombines TRBV4-1 with TRBJ2-3, with D uncertain. The germline CDR1 and CDR2 sequences are MGHRA and YSYEKL. This CDR3 has 15 residues. V lost 0 bases, J lost 2 bases, and 9 bases lay in between.

This clone was detected once. The genes are TRBV30 and TRBJ2-7; D not certain. Per germline, CDR1 GTSNPN and CDR2 SVGIG (reference sequence). Trimming left V 5 bases short and J 0 bases short, with 14 bases between. The CDR3 is 14 amino acids. CDR3 coding DNA: TGTGCCTGGCAAAAGGGCCCGAGCTCCTACGAGCAGTACTTC. Translated, it gives CAWQKGPSSYEQYF.

V and J are TRBV21-1 and TRBJ1-4; the D call in the table, TRBD1, was not verified against the DNA. TRBV21-1 is reported as a pseudogene. CDR3 size: 16 residues. CDR3: CASSIHPGQRNEKLFF. CDR3 bases: TGTGCCAGCAGCATTCATCCGGGACAGAGGAATGAAAAACTGTTTTTT.

This chain connects TRBV30 to TRBJ1-3, with D hard to call. Germline values: CDR1 GTSNPN, CDR2 SVGIG (reference sequence). The CDR3 totals 13 residues. Trimming removed 3 bases at V and 6 bases at J, with 12 bases between. CDR3 in amino acids: CAWRPPGLNTIYF. The CDR3 bases are TGTGCCTGGAGACCCCCCGGGTTAAACACCATATATTTT.

This rearrangement joins TRBV2 to TRBJ1-1; the D is unclear. Germline values: CDR1 SNHLY, CDR2 FYNNEI. The CDR3 covers 13 residues. V dropped 8 bases and J dropped 2 bases, with 12 bases sitting between them. CDR3 sequence reads: CASHARLNTEAFF. The CDR3 region has the DNA TGTGCCAGCCATGCCAGGTTAAACACTGAAGCTTTCTTT.

The chain links TRBV5-6 to TRBJ1-5; no clear D. V lost 3 bases, J lost 5 bases, and 15 bases lay in between. The CDR3 spans 15 residues. Germline assignment: CDR1 SGHDT and CDR2 YYEEEE. The CDR3 DNA follows: TGTGCCAGCAGCTCATTCCTTGACCAATATCAGCCCCAGCATTTT. It is translated as CASSSFLDQYQPQHF.

The V call is TRBV28, the J call TRBJ1-4; TRBD1 might be the D (5 bases). Trimming took 10 bases from V and 5 from J, leaving 11 bases between them. Germline V CDR1 and CDR2: MDHEN, SYDVKM. The CDR3 is made up of 12 amino acids. The CDR3 DNA sequence: TGTGCCACAGCTGGGGGGAATGAAAAACTGTTTTTT. Translation gives CATAGGNEKLFF.

The chain joins TRBV4-1 to TRBJ2-7; TRBD1 or TRBD2 may be the D gene (5 bases each). This CDR3 contains 15 residues. Germline CDR1 and CDR2: MGHRA and YSYEKL. Deletions cut 1 base from V and 0 bases from J, with 10 bases between. The CDR3 sequence is CASSQVSGSSYEQYF. The CDR3 nucleotides are TGCGCCAGCAGCCAAGTCTCAGGGAGCTCCTACGAGCAGTACTTC.

This chain uses TRBV2 with TRBJ2-7; TRBD1 aligns across 9 bases. CDR1 is SNHLY, CDR2 FYNNEI, per germline. V gave up 8 bases and J gave up 7 bases; unmatched junction bases: 12. This CDR3 spans 14 amino acids. CDR3 sequence: CASDNEQGAGEQYF. For the CDR3, the DNA is TGTGCCAGCGACAACGAACAGGGGGCTGGGGAGCAGTACTTC.

V and J are TRBV19 and TRBJ1-1, with 8 bases matching TRBD1. The CDR3 loop spans 13 amino acids. Germline trimming cut 6 bases from V and 1 base from J; bases unmatched to any gene: 1. The germline V gene encodes CDR1 LNHDA and CDR2 SQIVND (reference sequence). CDR3 DNA sequence: TGTGCCAGTAGAGGGACAGGGAACACTGAAGCTTTCTTT. Translation: CASRGTGNTEAFF. The full variable domain, rest sourced from reference TRBV19 and TRBJ1-1, is DGGITQSPKYLFRKEGQNVTLSCEQNLNHDAMYWYRQDPGQGLRLIYYSQIVNDFQKGDIAEGYSVSREKKESFPLTVTSAQKNPTAFYLCASRGTGNTEAFFGQGTRLTVV.

This clone was observed once. The rearrangement joins TRBV10-3 to TRBJ2-7, with 9 nucleotides matching TRBD1. There are 14 residues in the CDR3. Trimming took 10 bases from V and 1 from J; bases not matched to a gene: 8. CDR1 is ENHRY, CDR2 SYGVKD, per germline. The CDR3 DNA follows: TGTGCCAGCCAACAGGGGGCAGATTCCTACGAGCAGTACTTC. Translated: CASQQGADSYEQYF.

V is TRBV30 and J is TRBJ2-3, with unresolved D. The CDR3 runs 14 residues. Per germline, CDR1 GTSNPN and CDR2 SVGIG (reference sequence). Trimming stripped 2 bases from V and 0 bases from J, with 9 bases between. CDR3 in DNA: TGTGCCTGGAGTCTAAGGGTTAGCACAGATACGCAGTATTTT. Translation gives CAWSLRVSTDTQYF.

The chain joins TRBV6-1 to TRBJ2-2, with a tentative D call TRBD2 (6 bases). The V gene lost 10 bases and the J gene lost 3 bases, with 15 bases spanning the gap. The CDR3 contains 14 residues. The germline gives CDR1 MNHNS, CDR2 SASEGT. CDR3 coding DNA: TGTGCCACGCCCGGCGGGATAGACACCGGGGAGCTGTTTTTT. Translation gives CATPGGIDTGELFF.

The J gene is TRBJ1-2, the V gene TRBV5-1; D remains unclear. Germline V gene sequence: CDR1 SGHRS, CDR2 YFSETQ. The CDR3 extends over 14 amino acids. The V end was cut by 0 bases, the J end by 7 bases, with 13 bases between. CDR3 sequence (DNA): TGCGCCAGCAGCTTGGCATCCCACGAAATTGGCTACACCTTC. This gives the protein CASSLASHEIGYTF.

The V and J genes are TRBV30 and TRBJ1-2; no clear D. The CDR3 loop spans 11 amino acids. Germline V gene lookup returns CDR1 GTSNPN and CDR2 SVGIG (reference sequence). V lost 1 base and J lost 9, with 9 bases in between. For the CDR3, the DNA is TGTGCCTGGAGTGGCAGTTGGCGCTACACCTTC. Protein product: CAWSGSWRYTF.

V gene TRBV6-5 combines with J gene TRBJ1-4; D not resolved. Germline V gene lookup returns CDR1 MNHEY and CDR2 SVGAGI. V dropped 10 bases and J dropped 7 bases, with 16 bases sitting between them. CDR3 length equals 13 residues. CDR3 residues: CATAPPLREKLFF. The CDR3 DNA sequence: TGTGCCACCGCGCCACCTCTCCGTGAAAAACTGTTTTTT.

This chain connects TRBV20-1 to TRBJ1-2; no clear D. CDR1 and CDR2 from the germline V gene are DFQATT and SNEGSKA (reference sequence). V was pared by 5 bases and J by 5 bases, with 6 bases between. The CDR3 loop spans 10 amino acids. CDR3 sequence: CSAALYGYTF. CDR3 coding DNA: TGCAGTGCTGCCCTTTATGGCTACACCTTC.